Listed below are T cell receptor beta chains from one sample, sequenced in a study of cytomegalovirus exposure and HLA in healthy donors. Here immunoSEQ multiplex PCR was the method, and the copy in TCRdb shows in-frame clones only, minus some. The sample consists of about 160,000 clones, approximately 70% of them appearing once. Sample: PBMCs. The receptors were sampled from a man aged 35 to 55 in good health and CMV-seropositive. Both conserved end residues are part of each CDR3. The D gene is left open where the match is weak. Some rows have no size entry. The others give once, few or many, or a class for an expanded clone.

d_gene,v_gene,j_gene,abundance,len,CDR3aa,CDR3nt
-,TRBV7-2,TRBJ2-7,-,14,CASSLVQGIYEQYF,TGTGCCAGCAGCTTAGTCCAGGGTATCTACGAGCAGTACTTC
TRBD1,TRBV5-5,TRBJ2-7,-,14,CASSLGQGLYEQYF,TGTGCCAGCAGCTTGGGACAGGGGCTGTACGAGCAGTACTTC
-,TRBV30,TRBJ1-2,-,15,CAWIDYRKRDYGYTF,TGTGCCTGGATCGATTATAGAAAACGGGACTATGGCTACACCTTC
-,TRBV30,TRBJ2-5,-,13,CACQAGLGETQYF,TGTGCCTGTCAAGCCGGACTCGGTGAGACCCAGTACTTC
-,TRBV6-1,TRBJ1-2,-,13,CASSGTDNYGYTF,TGTGCCAGCAGTGGAACAGACAACTATGGCTACACCTTC
-,TRBV5-4,TRBJ1-2,-,14,CASSLSPATFGYTF,TGTGCCAGCAGCTTAAGCCCAGCGACTTTTGGCTACACCTTC
TRBD1,TRBV6-5,TRBJ2-5,-,14,CASSYRGLQETQYF,TGTGCCAGCAGCTACAGGGGTCTCCAAGAGACCCAGTACTTC
-,TRBV6-5,TRBJ1-6,-,15,CASSFSRRGSSPLHF,TGTGCCAGCAGTTTCTCCAGGCGGGGAAGTTCACCCCTCCACTTT
TRBD2,TRBV7-9,TRBJ2-3,-,15,CASSPLAGSTDTQYF,TGTGCCAGCAGCCCTCTAGCGGGGAGCACAGATACGCAGTATTTT
-,TRBV30,TRBJ1-4,-,14,CAWTLGGAYEKLFF,TGTGCCTGGACCCTTGGGGGGGCGTATGAAAAACTGTTTTTT
-,TRBV2,TRBJ2-5,once,13,CAIRAATQETQYF,TGTGCCATCAGGGCCGCAACCCAAGAGACCCAGTACTTC
TRBD1,TRBV7-8,TRBJ2-7,-,13,CASSYGTGGEQYF,TGTGCCAGCAGCTACGGGACAGGGGGAGAGCAGTACTTC
-,TRBV6-6,TRBJ2-1,-,10,CASSNQGQFF,TGTGCCAGCTCTAATCAGGGGCAGTTCTTC
-,TRBV6-1,TRBJ2-7,-,13,CASSEPGTYEQYF,TGTGCCAGCAGTGAACCAGGGACCTACGAGCAGTACTTC
-,TRBV9,TRBJ1-1,-,15,CASSAGRAPGTEAFF,TGTGCCAGCAGCGCAGGGAGGGCCCCGGGGACTGAAGCTTTCTTT
TRBD1,TRBV5-1,TRBJ2-7,-,14,CASSQSGQGPEQYF,TGCGCCAGCAGCCAGTCGGGACAGGGCCCCGAGCAGTACTTC
TRBD2,TRBV10-2,TRBJ2-1,-,17,CASSESVAGGPDNEQFF,TGCGCCAGCAGTGAGTCGGTAGCGGGGGGGCCGGACAATGAGCAGTTCTTC
-,TRBV7-9,TRBJ2-5,-,19,CASSIQTGWTGVGVETQYF,TGTGCCAGCAGCATCCAGACAGGGTGGACGGGAGTGGGTGTTGAGACCCAGTACTTC
TRBD1,TRBV11-3,TRBJ2-1,-,16,CASSLGTGTGGGEQFF,TGTGCCAGCAGCTTAGGGACCGGGACAGGGGGTGGTGAGCAGTTCTTC
TRBD1,TRBV30,TRBJ1-4,-,15,CAWSRDRTGGEKLFF,TGTGCCTGGAGTAGGGACCGGACAGGGGGTGAAAAACTGTTTTTT
TRBD1,TRBV6-1,TRBJ1-2,few,15,CASSEQRQGAHGYTF,TGTGCCAGCAGTGAACAAAGACAGGGGGCACATGGCTACACCTTC
TRBD1,TRBV25-1,TRBJ1-2,-,12,CASSGTGYGYTF,TGTGCCAGCAGTGGGACAGGCTATGGCTACACCTTC
-,TRBV4-3,TRBJ1-1,-,14,CASSQDLLITEAFF,TGCGCCAGCAGCCAAGATCTACTCATAACTGAAGCTTTCTTT
TRBD1,TRBV7-9,TRBJ2-7,-,12,CASSLDRNEQYF,TGTGCCAGCAGCTTGGACAGGAACGAGCAGTACTTC
-,TRBV10-3,TRBJ2-6,-,15,CATLGESSGANVLTF,TGTGCCACTCTGGGCGAGTCCTCTGGGGCCAACGTCCTGACTTTC
-,TRBV6-1,TRBJ2-3,few,11,CASNFGDTQYF,TGTGCCAGCAATTTCGGGGATACGCAGTATTTT
-,TRBV6-1,TRBJ1-5,few,13,CASRRDSNQPQHF,TGTGCCAGCAGGAGGGATAGCAATCAGCCCCAGCATTTT
-,TRBV2,TRBJ2-7,-,13,CASSIYTGYEQYF,TGTGCCAGCAGTATATACACAGGGTACGAGCAGTACTTC
-,TRBV5-5,TRBJ1-2,once,13,CASSPRGNYGYTF,TGTGCCAGCAGCCCTCGAGGAAATTATGGCTACACCTTC
-,TRBV7-2,TRBJ1-2,once,14,CASSLEFLAVGYTF,TGTGCCAGCAGCTTAGAGTTCTTGGCAGTAGGCTACACCTTC
TRBD1,TRBV13,TRBJ1-4,-,15,CASSLRDRGREKLFF,TGTGCCAGCAGCTTAAGGGACAGGGGACGGGAAAAACTGTTTTTT
TRBD1,TRBV18,TRBJ1-2,-,14,CASSPPRTGGGYTF,TGTGCCAGCTCACCACCCCGGACAGGGGGCGGCTACACCTTC
TRBD1,TRBV5-1,TRBJ2-7,-,14,CASSGLQGAYEQYF,TGCGCCAGCAGCGGGTTACAGGGGGCCTACGAGCAGTACTTC
TRBD1,TRBV5-1,TRBJ1-1,-,13,CASGQVLNTEAFF,TGCGCCAGTGGACAGGTCCTGAACACTGAAGCTTTCTTT
TRBD1,TRBV4-3,TRBJ1-2,-,15,CASSQGGRGNYGYTF,TGCGCCAGCAGCCAAGGGGGCAGGGGGAACTATGGCTACACCTTC
-,TRBV7-2,TRBJ2-7,-,17,CASSFRTTGVYRYEQYF,TGTGCCAGCAGCTTCCGAACAACGGGGGTGTATCGCTACGAGCAGTACTTC
TRBD2,TRBV4-3,TRBJ2-3,-,18,CASSPLAGGPLGTDTQYF,TGCGCCAGCAGCCCCCTAGCGGGGGGGCCCCTAGGCACAGATACGCAGTATTTT
-,TRBV10-3,TRBJ1-2,few,13,CAIGTPPSGGYTF,TGTGCCATTGGGACACCTCCGTCGGGCGGCTACACCTTC
TRBD1,TRBV5-4,TRBJ2-2,-,18,CASSPGGTGWFDTGELFF,TGTGCCAGCAGCCCTGGCGGGACAGGGTGGTTTGACACCGGGGAGCTGTTTTTT
-,TRBV12-5,TRBJ2-7,-,13,CASGLVGEYEQYF,TGTGCTAGTGGTTTGGTCGGGGAGTACGAGCAGTACTTC
TRBD2,TRBV27,TRBJ2-7,-,14,CASSFSRGAYEQYF,TGTGCCAGCAGTTTTTCGCGGGGGGCCTACGAGCAGTACTTC
TRBD2,TRBV5-4,TRBJ2-3,-,18,CASSPAASGGMGTDTQYF,TGTGCCAGCAGCCCGGCGGCTAGCGGGGGAATGGGCACAGATACGCAGTATTTT
-,TRBV7-2,TRBJ2-1,-,12,CASSLVAVEQFF,TGTGCCAGCAGCTTAGTGGCAGTTGAGCAGTTCTTC
-,TRBV7-9,TRBJ2-3,-,14,CASLSTGISDTQYF,TGTGCCAGCCTCAGTACAGGGATATCAGATACGCAGTATTTT
TRBD2,TRBV9,TRBJ2-1,-,17,CASSFRTSGGPYNEQFF,TGTGCCAGCAGCTTTCGGACTAGCGGGGGGCCCTACAATGAGCAGTTCTTC
TRBD2,TRBV27,TRBJ2-1,-,16,CASSLSRGLAGGEQFF,TGTGCCAGCAGTTTATCCCGAGGGCTAGCGGGGGGTGAGCAGTTCTTC
TRBD2,TRBV4-3,TRBJ2-3,-,16,CASSPDSGVRTDTQYF,TGCGCCAGCAGCCCAGATAGCGGGGTGCGCACAGATACGCAGTATTTT
-,TRBV9,TRBJ1-3,-,14,CASSGGGSGNTIYF,TGTGCCAGCAGCGGCGGGGGTTCTGGAAACACCATATATTTT
-,TRBV5-4,TRBJ2-7,-,13,CASSSTGSYEQYF,TGTGCCAGCAGCAGTACAGGGTCCTACGAGCAGTACTTC
-,TRBV4-3,TRBJ1-2,-,14,CASSQEGRGYGYTF,TGCGCCAGCAGCCAAGAAGGCAGGGGCTATGGCTACACCTTC
TRBD1,TRBV19,TRBJ2-2,-,15,CASSFGQGLRWELFF,TGTGCCAGTAGTTTCGGACAGGGTCTCCGTTGGGAGCTGTTTTTT
-,TRBV19,TRBJ1-4,few,14,CASSIKRPGEKLFF,TGTGCCAGTAGTATAAAGCGGCCAGGCGAAAAGCTGTTTTTT
TRBD1,TRBV2,TRBJ1-5,-,14,CASRDRVSNQPQHF,TGTGCCAGCAGGGACAGGGTTAGCAATCAGCCCCAGCATTTT
TRBD2,TRBV5-4,TRBJ2-7,-,14,CASSPGGADYEQYF,TGTGCCAGCAGCCCCGGGGGGGCAGACTACGAGCAGTACTTC
TRBD2,TRBV7-3,TRBJ2-2,-,15,CASSGTGTTTGELFF,TGTGCCAGCAGCGGAACCGGGACTACCACCGGGGAGCTGTTTTTT
-,TRBV15,TRBJ2-3,-,16,CATSRERGGRTDTQYF,TGTGCCACCAGCAGAGAGAGGGGGGGGCGTACAGATACGCAGTATTTT
TRBD1,TRBV5-6,TRBJ1-2,-,14,CASSLGTGADGYTF,TGTGCCAGCAGCCTAGGGACAGGGGCCGATGGCTACACCTTC
-,TRBV14,TRBJ2-1,-,14,CASSQEGWRNEQFF,TGTGCCAGCAGCCAAGAGGGGTGGAGGAATGAGCAGTTCTTC
-,TRBV7-8,TRBJ1-2,-,15,CASSSPVQGSYGYTF,TGTGCCAGCAGCTCGCCAGTACAGGGAAGCTATGGCTACACCTTC